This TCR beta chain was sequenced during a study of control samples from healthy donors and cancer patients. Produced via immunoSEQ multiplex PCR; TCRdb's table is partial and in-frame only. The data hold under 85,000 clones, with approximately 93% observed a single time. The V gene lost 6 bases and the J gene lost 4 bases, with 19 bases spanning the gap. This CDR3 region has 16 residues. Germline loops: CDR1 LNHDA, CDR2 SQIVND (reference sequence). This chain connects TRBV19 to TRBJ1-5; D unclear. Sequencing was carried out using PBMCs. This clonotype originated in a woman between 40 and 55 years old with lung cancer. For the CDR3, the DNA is TGTGCCAGTAGCATTCCCCGTGAAGCCTATAATCAGCCCCAGCATTTT. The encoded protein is CASSIPREAYNQPQHF.